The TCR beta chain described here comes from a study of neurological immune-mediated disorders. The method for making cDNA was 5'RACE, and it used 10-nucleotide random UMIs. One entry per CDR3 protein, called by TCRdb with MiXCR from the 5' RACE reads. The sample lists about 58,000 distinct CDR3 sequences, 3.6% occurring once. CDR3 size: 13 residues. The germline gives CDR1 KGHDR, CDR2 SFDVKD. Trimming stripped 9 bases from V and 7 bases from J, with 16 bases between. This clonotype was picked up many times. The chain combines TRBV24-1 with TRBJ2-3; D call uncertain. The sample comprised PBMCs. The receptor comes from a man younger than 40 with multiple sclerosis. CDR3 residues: CATAATLSNTQYF. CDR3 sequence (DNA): TGTGCCACCGCCGCGACGCTTAGCAATACGCAGTATTTT.